The rows below give T cell receptor beta chains drawn from one sample of a study of blood T cell repertoires in COVID-19. Sequencing used immunoSEQ multiplex PCR; TCRdb keeps in-frame clones, though not all of them. The data contain about 200,000 clones, about 82% of them singletons. The specimen was PBMCs or T cells enriched from blood (not recorded which). Receptors originate from a man aged 35 to 55 with acute COVID-19. Each CDR3 is given with its conserved first and last residue. D genes are given only for firm matches. Size tells how often a clone was seen (once, few, many) or the class of an expanded clone, and some rows leave it out.

D gene: .; CDR3 length: 13; clone size: .; J gene: TRBJ2-2; V gene: TRBV9; CDR3 DNA: TGTGCCAGCAGCCCCCCCCGGGCCGGGGAGCTGTTTTTT; CDR3 protein: CASSPPRAGELFF
D gene: .; CDR3 length: 13; clone size: once; J gene: TRBJ2-7; V gene: TRBV6-5; CDR3 DNA: TGTGCCAGCAGTCTCTATATCCGCTACGAGCAGTACTTC; CDR3 protein: CASSLYIRYEQYF
D gene: TRBD2; CDR3 length: 16; clone size: .; J gene: TRBJ2-2; V gene: TRBV5-1; CDR3 DNA: TGCGCCAGCAGCTTCGGGACTAGCGGGGTCACCGGGGAGCTGTTTTTT; CDR3 protein: CASSFGTSGVTGELFF
D gene: TRBD1; CDR3 length: 17; clone size: .; J gene: TRBJ1-4; V gene: TRBV5-4; CDR3 DNA: TGTGCCAGCAGCTTATTCGAAAGAACAGGGGTTAATGAAAAACTGTTTTTT; CDR3 protein: CASSLFERTGVNEKLFF
D gene: TRBD1; CDR3 length: 13; clone size: .; J gene: TRBJ2-2; V gene: TRBV28; CDR3 DNA: TGTGCCAGCAGACAGGGGGTCACCGGGGAGCTGTTTTTT; CDR3 protein: CASRQGVTGELFF
D gene: TRBD1; CDR3 length: 13; clone size: .; J gene: TRBJ1-5; V gene: TRBV12-3/TRBV12-4; CDR3 DNA: TGTGCCAGCAGTTCAGACAGGGATCAGCCCCAGCATTTT; CDR3 protein: CASSSDRDQPQHF
D gene: TRBD2; CDR3 length: 15; clone size: .; J gene: TRBJ2-7; V gene: TRBV9; CDR3 DNA: TGTGCCAGCAGCGTAGCCGGGACTACTATCTACGAGCAGTACTTC; CDR3 protein: CASSVAGTTIYEQYF
D gene: .; CDR3 length: 15; clone size: few; J gene: TRBJ1-2; V gene: TRBV5-3; CDR3 DNA: TGTGCCAGAAGCTTGTGTGCGGGAGTTACATATGGCTACACCTTC; CDR3 protein: CARSLCAGVTYGYTF
D gene: TRBD2; CDR3 length: 15; clone size: .; J gene: TRBJ2-1; V gene: TRBV7-3; CDR3 DNA: TGTGCCAGCAGTCCTATAGCGGGAGTAGTCTATGAGCAGTTCTTC; CDR3 protein: CASSPIAGVVYEQFF
D gene: .; CDR3 length: 13; clone size: .; J gene: TRBJ1-2; V gene: TRBV25-1; CDR3 DNA: TGTGCCAGCAGTGACCCCAGGAAGAATGGCTACACCTTC; CDR3 protein: CASSDPRKNGYTF
D gene: .; CDR3 length: 10; clone size: .; J gene: TRBJ2-7; V gene: TRBV28; CDR3 DNA: TGTGCCAGCAGTGGGAGGGAGCAGTACTTC; CDR3 protein: CASSGREQYF
D gene: .; CDR3 length: 13; clone size: .; J gene: TRBJ2-1; V gene: TRBV15; CDR3 DNA: TGTGCCACCAGCAGAGATCATTACAATGAGCAGTTCTTC; CDR3 protein: CATSRDHYNEQFF
D gene: .; CDR3 length: 15; clone size: .; J gene: TRBJ1-2; V gene: TRBV19; CDR3 DNA: TGTGCCAGTAGTATAGCGGGGTCATCACTCTATGGCTACACCTTC; CDR3 protein: CASSIAGSSLYGYTF
D gene: .; CDR3 length: 17; clone size: .; J gene: TRBJ1-1; V gene: TRBV5-1; CDR3 DNA: TGCGCCAGCAGCAATACGGGGGGGTATTCGGTGAACACTGAAGCTTTCTTT; CDR3 protein: CASSNTGGYSVNTEAFF
D gene: TRBD1; CDR3 length: 15; clone size: .; J gene: TRBJ1-1; V gene: TRBV7-8; CDR3 DNA: TGTGCCAGCAGCCCCCGCGCAGGGGGTAACACTGAAGCTTTCTTT; CDR3 protein: CASSPRAGGNTEAFF
D gene: TRBD2; CDR3 length: 16; clone size: .; J gene: TRBJ2-1; V gene: TRBV7-2; CDR3 DNA: TGTGCCAGCAGCTTAGCGGGTGGGGGAGGGCTGAGTGAGCAGTTCTTC; CDR3 protein: CASSLAGGGGLSEQFF
D gene: .; CDR3 length: 16; clone size: .; J gene: TRBJ1-6; V gene: TRBV28; CDR3 DNA: TGTGCCAGCAGTTTAGGTGGCCTCTCCTATAATTCACCCCTCCACTTT; CDR3 protein: CASSLGGLSYNSPLHF
D gene: TRBD1; CDR3 length: 16; clone size: .; J gene: TRBJ1-6; V gene: TRBV9; CDR3 DNA: TGTGCCAGCAGCAATGACAGGACAGGGAGTTATTCACCCCTCCACTTT; CDR3 protein: CASSNDRTGSYSPLHF
D gene: .; CDR3 length: 14; clone size: .; J gene: TRBJ2-7; V gene: TRBV6-2/TRBV6-3; CDR3 DNA: TGTGCCAGCAGTCCCTCGGACACTTCCTACGAGCAGTACTTC; CDR3 protein: CASSPSDTSYEQYF
D gene: .; CDR3 length: 12; clone size: .; J gene: TRBJ1-2; V gene: TRBV19; CDR3 DNA: TGTGCCAGTAGTATCCAGATCTCTGGCTACACCTTC; CDR3 protein: CASSIQISGYTF
D gene: .; CDR3 length: 13; clone size: .; J gene: TRBJ2-2; V gene: TRBV15; CDR3 DNA: TGTGCCACCAGCAGGGCTCTTACCGGGGAGCTGTTTTTT; CDR3 protein: CATSRALTGELFF
D gene: .; CDR3 length: 15; clone size: .; J gene: TRBJ1-2; V gene: TRBV29-1; CDR3 DNA: TGCAGCACCCTGGCCCCGGGAGGGGGAAAAGGTGGCTACACCTTC; CDR3 protein: CSTLAPGGGKGGYTF
D gene: .; CDR3 length: 13; clone size: .; J gene: TRBJ2-7; V gene: TRBV10-2; CDR3 DNA: TGCGCCAGCAGCCGGGACTCTACCTACGAGCAGTACTTC; CDR3 protein: CASSRDSTYEQYF
D gene: TRBD2; CDR3 length: 15; clone size: .; J gene: TRBJ2-1; V gene: TRBV6-5; CDR3 DNA: TGTGCCAGCAGCCTGGGGCGGGGGTCCTACAATGAGCAGTTCTTC; CDR3 protein: CASSLGRGSYNEQFF
D gene: TRBD2; CDR3 length: 15; clone size: .; J gene: TRBJ2-1; V gene: TRBV18; CDR3 DNA: TGTGCCAGCTCAAATAGGGCTAGCGGGTACAATGAGCAGTTCTTC; CDR3 protein: CASSNRASGYNEQFF
D gene: .; CDR3 length: 14; clone size: .; J gene: TRBJ2-3; V gene: TRBV10-1; CDR3 DNA: TGCGCCAGCAGTGATGCTGTGGAGTCAGATACGCAGTATTTT; CDR3 protein: CASSDAVESDTQYF
D gene: .; CDR3 length: 11; clone size: .; J gene: TRBJ1-2; V gene: TRBV7-8; CDR3 DNA: TGTGCCAGCAGGGACAGTTATGGCTACACCTTC; CDR3 protein: CASRDSYGYTF
D gene: TRBD2; CDR3 length: 13; clone size: .; J gene: TRBJ2-3; V gene: TRBV12-3/TRBV12-4; CDR3 DNA: TGTGCCAGCACCCTAGCGGGCACAGATACGCAGTATTTT; CDR3 protein: CASTLAGTDTQYF
D gene: TRBD2; CDR3 length: 14; clone size: .; J gene: TRBJ2-3; V gene: TRBV7-3; CDR3 DNA: TGTGCCAGCAGCCCGGGACTAAGCACAGATACGCAGTATTTT; CDR3 protein: CASSPGLSTDTQYF
D gene: .; CDR3 length: 16; clone size: .; J gene: TRBJ2-1; V gene: TRBV7-9; CDR3 DNA: TGTGCCAGCAGCTTAGTTGGGGGCCTAGTCTACAATGAGCAGTTCTTC; CDR3 protein: CASSLVGGLVYNEQFF
D gene: TRBD1; CDR3 length: 15; clone size: .; J gene: TRBJ2-7; V gene: TRBV19; CDR3 DNA: TGTGCCAGTAGTATGCGGGACAGGGGAGAGGACGAGCAGTACTTC; CDR3 protein: CASSMRDRGEDEQYF
D gene: .; CDR3 length: 13; clone size: few; J gene: TRBJ1-4; V gene: TRBV29-1; CDR3 DNA: TGCAGCGCCGGAACGCAGGGTAATGAAAAACTGTTTTTT; CDR3 protein: CSAGTQGNEKLFF
D gene: .; CDR3 length: 14; clone size: .; J gene: TRBJ1-2; V gene: TRBV6-5; CDR3 DNA: TGTGCCAGCGGGCTCACAGGGCCTAACTATGGCTACACCTTC; CDR3 protein: CASGLTGPNYGYTF
D gene: .; CDR3 length: 11; clone size: .; J gene: TRBJ1-4; V gene: TRBV2; CDR3 DNA: TGTGCCAGCAGTGAGGGGGGAAAACTGTTTTTT; CDR3 protein: CASSEGGKLFF
D gene: .; CDR3 length: 14; clone size: .; J gene: TRBJ2-1; V gene: TRBV2; CDR3 DNA: TGTGCCAGCAGAACCGGGAGAAGTAGGGATGAGCAGTTCTTC; CDR3 protein: CASRTGRSRDEQFF
D gene: TRBD2; CDR3 length: 17; clone size: few; J gene: TRBJ2-2; V gene: TRBV7-2; CDR3 DNA: TGTGCCAGCAGCTTAGCGCTACTAGCGGGACCTCCCGGGGAGCTGTTTTTT; CDR3 protein: CASSLALLAGPPGELFF
D gene: TRBD1; CDR3 length: 13; clone size: .; J gene: TRBJ1-1; V gene: TRBV12-3/TRBV12-4; CDR3 DNA: TGTGCCAGCAGTCCGGGACAGGGCAGTTTGGCTTTCTTT; CDR3 protein: CASSPGQGSLAFF
D gene: .; CDR3 length: 13; clone size: .; J gene: TRBJ1-1; V gene: TRBV10-3; CDR3 DNA: TGTGCCACCTCCGGGACACAGAACACTGAAGCTTTCTTT; CDR3 protein: CATSGTQNTEAFF
D gene: .; CDR3 length: 15; clone size: .; J gene: TRBJ2-7; V gene: TRBV11-2; CDR3 DNA: TGTGCCAGCAGCTTAGCCTTGGAGGGGACCTACGAGCAGTACTTC; CDR3 protein: CASSLALEGTYEQYF
D gene: TRBD1; CDR3 length: 15; clone size: .; J gene: TRBJ2-7; V gene: TRBV7-8; CDR3 DNA: TGTGCCAGCAGCTTCTCCGGGACAGGGTCCTACGAGCAGTACTTC; CDR3 protein: CASSFSGTGSYEQYF
D gene: TRBD2; CDR3 length: 15; clone size: once; J gene: TRBJ2-3; V gene: TRBV19; CDR3 DNA: TGTGCCAGTAGTCCTACGGGGGGAAGCACAGATACGCAGTATTTT; CDR3 protein: CASSPTGGSTDTQYF
D gene: .; CDR3 length: 14; clone size: .; J gene: TRBJ2-7; V gene: TRBV24-1; CDR3 DNA: TGTGCCACCAGTCCAGGGGCCCGGCGGGACGAGCAGTACTTC; CDR3 protein: CATSPGARRDEQYF